This paragraph covers one T cell receptor (beta chain) sequence. Its target is unknown. These data belong to a study of cytomegalovirus exposure and HLA in healthy donors. The PCR contained 60 Vbeta and 13 Jbeta primers. Clones were sequenced by immunoSEQ multiplex PCR, and TCRdb holds only the in-frame ones, with some missing. The sample lists roughly 240,000 clones, 78% occurring once. Study results and caveats: Rarity characterized most TCR sequences, yet some public TCRs appeared in many donors. Listed as cytomegalovirus-associated were 150 or so TCR beta chains.

The V gene end was trimmed by 7 bases and the J gene end by 1 base; junction bases not matched to a gene: 2. The CDR3 contains 13 residues. The germline V gene encodes CDR1 SGHAT and CDR2 FQNNGV. Sequenced input: PBMCs. J is TRBJ1-1 and V is TRBV11-2; 8 nucleotides match TRBD1. The sequence was obtained from a boy younger than 18 in good health and CMV-seronegative. CDR3 amino acids: CASTGQANTEAFF. Here the CDR3 DNA reads TGTGCCAGCACGGGACAGGCGAACACTGAAGCTTTCTTT.